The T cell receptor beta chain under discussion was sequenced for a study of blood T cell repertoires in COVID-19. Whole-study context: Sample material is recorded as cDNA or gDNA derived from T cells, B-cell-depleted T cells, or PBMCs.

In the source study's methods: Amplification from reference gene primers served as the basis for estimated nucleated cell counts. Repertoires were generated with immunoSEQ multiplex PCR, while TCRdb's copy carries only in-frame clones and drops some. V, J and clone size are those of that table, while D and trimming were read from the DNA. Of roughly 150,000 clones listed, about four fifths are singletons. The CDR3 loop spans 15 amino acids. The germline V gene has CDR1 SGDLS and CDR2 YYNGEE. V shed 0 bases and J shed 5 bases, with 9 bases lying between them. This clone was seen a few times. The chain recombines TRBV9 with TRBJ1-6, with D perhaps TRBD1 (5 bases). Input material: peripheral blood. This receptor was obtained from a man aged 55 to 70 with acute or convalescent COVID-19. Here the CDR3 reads CASSVDAGNNSPLHF. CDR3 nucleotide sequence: TGTGCCAGCAGCGTAGACGCAGGGAATAATTCACCCCTCCACTTT.